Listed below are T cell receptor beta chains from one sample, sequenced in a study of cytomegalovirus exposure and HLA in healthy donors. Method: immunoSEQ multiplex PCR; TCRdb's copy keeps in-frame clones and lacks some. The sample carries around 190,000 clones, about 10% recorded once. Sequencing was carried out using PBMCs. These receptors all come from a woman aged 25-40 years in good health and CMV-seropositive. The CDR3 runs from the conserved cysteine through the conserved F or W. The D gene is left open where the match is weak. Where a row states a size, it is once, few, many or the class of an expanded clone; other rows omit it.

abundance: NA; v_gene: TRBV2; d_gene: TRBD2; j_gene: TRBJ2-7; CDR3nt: TGTGCCAGCAGCCGCGGGACTAGCGGCTACGAGCAGTACTTC; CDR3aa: CASSRGTSGYEQYF
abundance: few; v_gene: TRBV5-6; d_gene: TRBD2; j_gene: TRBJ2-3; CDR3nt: TGTGCCAGCAGCTCCATCGATCCGGGACTAGCGGGAGCAGATACGCAGTATTTT; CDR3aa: CASSSIDPGLAGADTQYF
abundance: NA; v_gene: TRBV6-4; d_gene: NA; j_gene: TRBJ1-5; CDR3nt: TGTGCCAGCACTTGTGCTATTTGGCCCCAGCATTTT; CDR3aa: CASTCAIWPQHF
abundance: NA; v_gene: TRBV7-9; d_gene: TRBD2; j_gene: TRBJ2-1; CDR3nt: TGTGCCAGCACCGACCCTCTGGTAGCGGGAAAAGGAAATGAGCAGTTCTTC; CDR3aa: CASTDPLVAGKGNEQFF
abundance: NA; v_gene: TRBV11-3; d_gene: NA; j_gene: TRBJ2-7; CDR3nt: TGTGCCAGCAGCTTAGGAGCGAACTCCTACGAGCAGTACTTC; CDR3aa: CASSLGANSYEQYF
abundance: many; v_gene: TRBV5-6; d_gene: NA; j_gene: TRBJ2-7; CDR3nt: TGTGCCAGCAGTCAGGGGGGAAGCTCCTACGAGCAGTACTTC; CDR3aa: CASSQGGSSYEQYF
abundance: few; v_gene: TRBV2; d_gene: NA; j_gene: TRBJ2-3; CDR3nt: TGTGCCAGCAGGGGCCTATCGAGCACAGATACGCAGTATTTT; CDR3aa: CASRGLSSTDTQYF
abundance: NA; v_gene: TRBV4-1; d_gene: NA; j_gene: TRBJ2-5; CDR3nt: TGCGCCAGCAGCCGTTCGGTGGGAGGTCTTGAGACCCAGTACTTC; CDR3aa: CASSRSVGGLETQYF
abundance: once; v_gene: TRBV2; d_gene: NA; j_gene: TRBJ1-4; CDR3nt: TGTGCCAGCAGCCGGGAACGGACAGAGTCAATTGAAAAACTGTTTTTT; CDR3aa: CASSRERTESIEKLFF
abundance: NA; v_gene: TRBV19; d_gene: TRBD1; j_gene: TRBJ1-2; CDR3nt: TGTGCCAGTAGTTGGGGTGACAGGGCGGGCTATGGCTACACCTTC; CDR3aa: CASSWGDRAGYGYTF
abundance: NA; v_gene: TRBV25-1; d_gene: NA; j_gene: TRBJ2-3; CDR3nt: TGTGCCAGCAGTGATACAGGGCGGAGGGATACGCAGTATTTT; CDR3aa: CASSDTGRRDTQYF
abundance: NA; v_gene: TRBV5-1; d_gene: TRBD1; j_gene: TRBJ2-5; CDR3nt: TGCGCCAGCAGCCTTGGGACAGAGGTCGGTGTCGAGACCCAGTACTTC; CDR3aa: CASSLGTEVGVETQYF
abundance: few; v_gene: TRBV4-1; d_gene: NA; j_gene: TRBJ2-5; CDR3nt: TGCGCCAGCAGCCTCCCAAAGGAATCGAGACACTTAAGCCAGGTCGGAGAGACCCAGTACTTC; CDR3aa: CASSLPKESRHLSQVGETQYF
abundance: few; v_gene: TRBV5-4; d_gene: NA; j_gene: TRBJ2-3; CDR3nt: TGTGCCAGCAGCTCCTCGGGATATGCAGATACGCAGTATTTT; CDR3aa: CASSSSGYADTQYF
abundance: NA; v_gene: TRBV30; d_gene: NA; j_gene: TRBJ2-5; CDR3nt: TGTGCCTACGCCCCGACGTTACTGGCCCGAGGGGAGACCCAGTACTTC; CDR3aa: CAYAPTLLARGETQYF
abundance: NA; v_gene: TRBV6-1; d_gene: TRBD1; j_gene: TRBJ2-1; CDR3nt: TGTGCCAGCAGTGAAGGACAGGGGCTATACAATGAGCAGTTCTTC; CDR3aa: CASSEGQGLYNEQFF
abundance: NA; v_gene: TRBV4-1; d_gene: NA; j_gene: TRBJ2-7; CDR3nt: TGCGCCAGCAGCCGGGGGGACGCCCTACAGGGGTCCTACGAGCAGTACTTC; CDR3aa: CASSRGDALQGSYEQYF
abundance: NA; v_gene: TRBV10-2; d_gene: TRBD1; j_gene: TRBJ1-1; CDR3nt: TGCGCCAGCAGTGGACAGGGGGCCGGTGAAGCTTTCTTT; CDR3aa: CASSGQGAGEAFF
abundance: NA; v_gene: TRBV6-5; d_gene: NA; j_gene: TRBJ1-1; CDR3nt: TGTGCCAGCAGCCCCTGGGGAGCGGGGAACACTGAAGCTTTCTTT; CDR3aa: CASSPWGAGNTEAFF
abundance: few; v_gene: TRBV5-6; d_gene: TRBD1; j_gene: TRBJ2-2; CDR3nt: TGTGCCAGCAGCGGGACCGGGACAGGGGGACCGGGGGAGCTGTTTTTT; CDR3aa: CASSGTGTGGPGELFF
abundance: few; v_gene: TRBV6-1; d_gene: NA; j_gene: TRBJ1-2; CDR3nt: TGTGCCAGCAGCGACAGCATTAACTATGGCTACACCTTC; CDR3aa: CASSDSINYGYTF
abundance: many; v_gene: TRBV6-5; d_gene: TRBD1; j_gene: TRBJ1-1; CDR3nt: TGTGCCAGCAGTTTGGGACAGGGGGCTCAGAAAGCTTTCTTT; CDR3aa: CASSLGQGAQKAFF
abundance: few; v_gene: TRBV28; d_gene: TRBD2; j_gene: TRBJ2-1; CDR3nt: TGTGCCAGCAGTTCCCTTTCTAGCGGGAGTTCCTACAATGAGCAGTTCTTC; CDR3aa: CASSSLSSGSSYNEQFF
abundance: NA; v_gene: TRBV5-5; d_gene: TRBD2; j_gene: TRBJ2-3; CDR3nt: TGTGCCAGCAATTTTGCCGGACTAGCGGGTACAGATACGCAGTATTTT; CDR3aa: CASNFAGLAGTDTQYF
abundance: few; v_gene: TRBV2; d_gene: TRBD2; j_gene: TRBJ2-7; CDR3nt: TGTGCCAGCAGTGAGAGCGGGAGGGCCTACGAGCAGTACTTC; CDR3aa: CASSESGRAYEQYF
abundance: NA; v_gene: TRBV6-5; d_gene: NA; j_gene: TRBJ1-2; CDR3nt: TGTGCCAGCAGTTACGGCGGGCAAGGCTACACCTTC; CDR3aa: CASSYGGQGYTF
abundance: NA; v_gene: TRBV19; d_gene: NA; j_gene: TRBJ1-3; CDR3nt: TGTGCCAGTACGGACACCGGCTCTGGAAACACCATATATTTT; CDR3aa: CASTDTGSGNTIYF
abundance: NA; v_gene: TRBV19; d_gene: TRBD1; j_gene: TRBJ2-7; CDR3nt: TGTGCCAGTAGTGTCGGGACAGGGGGTTCCTACGAGCAGTACTTC; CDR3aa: CASSVGTGGSYEQYF
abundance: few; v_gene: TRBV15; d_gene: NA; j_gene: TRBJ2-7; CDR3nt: TGTGCCCGTCTTTGCGGGGGCCCTCCCTACTCCTACGAGCAGTACTTC; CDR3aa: CARLCGGPPYSYEQYF
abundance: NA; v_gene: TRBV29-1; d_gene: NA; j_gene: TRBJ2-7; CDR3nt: TGCAGCGTTGTCGCCAGGGTCTACGAGCAGTACTTC; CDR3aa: CSVVARVYEQYF
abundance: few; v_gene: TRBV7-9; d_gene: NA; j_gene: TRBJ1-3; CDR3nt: TGTGCCAGCAGCCTAAGGGGGTTTGACTCTGGAAACACCATATATTTT; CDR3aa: CASSLRGFDSGNTIYF
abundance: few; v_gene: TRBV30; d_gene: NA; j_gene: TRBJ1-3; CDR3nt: TGTGCCTGGGGACAAAGCATATCTGGAAACACCATATATTTT; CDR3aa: CAWGQSISGNTIYF
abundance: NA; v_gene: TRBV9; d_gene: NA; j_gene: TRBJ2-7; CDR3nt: TGTGCCAGCAGCGAGAGCGGCACCGAGCAGTACTTC; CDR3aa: CASSESGTEQYF
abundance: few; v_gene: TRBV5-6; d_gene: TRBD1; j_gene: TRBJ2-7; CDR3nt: TGTGCCAGCAGCGCACGACAGGGAAGCTACGAGCAGTACTTC; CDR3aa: CASSARQGSYEQYF
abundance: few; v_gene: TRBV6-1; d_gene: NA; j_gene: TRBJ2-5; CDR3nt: TGTGCCAGCCGCCGGGGAGACTTCATACAGGAGACCCAGTACTTC; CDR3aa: CASRRGDFIQETQYF
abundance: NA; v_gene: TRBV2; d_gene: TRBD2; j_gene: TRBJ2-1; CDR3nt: TGTGCCAGCAGTGAAAGGGGGCTAGCGGGAGGGCGAAGCTCCTACAATGAGCAGTTCTTC; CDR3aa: CASSERGLAGGRSSYNEQFF
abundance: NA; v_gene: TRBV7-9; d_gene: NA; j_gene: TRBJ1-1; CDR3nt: TGTGCCAGCAGCTTTACCGGGGGCACTGAAGCTTTCTTT; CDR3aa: CASSFTGGTEAFF
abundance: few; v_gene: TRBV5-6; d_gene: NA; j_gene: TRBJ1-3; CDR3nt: TGTGCCGGAAAATCGGACAGCTCTGGAAACACCATATATTTT; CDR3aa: CAGKSDSSGNTIYF
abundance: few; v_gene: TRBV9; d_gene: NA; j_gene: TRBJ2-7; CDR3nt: TGTGCCAGCAGCGGAGGGCCGACAGGTGCCTACGAGCAGTACTTC; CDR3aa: CASSGGPTGAYEQYF
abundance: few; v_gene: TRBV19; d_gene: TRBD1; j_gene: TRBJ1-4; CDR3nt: TGTGCCAGTAGTAACGACAGGGGACAGGAAAAACTGTTTTTT; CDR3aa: CASSNDRGQEKLFF
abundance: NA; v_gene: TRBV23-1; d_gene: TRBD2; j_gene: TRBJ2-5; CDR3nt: TGCGCCAGCAGTCATTTACTAGCGGGATCGGAAGAGACCCAGTACTTC; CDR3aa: CASSHLLAGSEETQYF
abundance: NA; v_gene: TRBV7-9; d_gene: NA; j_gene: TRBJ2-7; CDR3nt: TGTGCCAGCAGCTACGGAGTTCCAGGGGCCCCAAAACGACGCGAGCAGTACTTC; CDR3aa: CASSYGVPGAPKRREQYF
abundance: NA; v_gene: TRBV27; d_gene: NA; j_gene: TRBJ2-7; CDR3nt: TGTGCCAGCAGTTTATCCGGGGTCTCCTACGAGCAGTACTTC; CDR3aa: CASSLSGVSYEQYF
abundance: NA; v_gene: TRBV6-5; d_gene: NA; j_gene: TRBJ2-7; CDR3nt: TGTGCCAGCAATCAGAGACAGAGCTCCTACGAGCAGTACTTC; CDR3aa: CASNQRQSSYEQYF